Following are 11 T cell receptor beta chains from one sample sequenced in a study of blood T cell repertoires in COVID-19. Only in-frame clones appear in the TCRdb table, and some are missing; sequencing was by immunoSEQ multiplex PCR. This sample has 300,000 to 400,000 clones, with 70% to 90% found just once. Source material: PBMCs or T cells enriched from blood (not recorded which). The source of these receptors is a woman aged 25 to 39 with acute COVID-19.

The rearrangement uses TRBV28 and TRBJ1-5, with 7 bases that match TRBD1. The CDR3 is 13 residues long. V dropped 5 bases and J dropped 6; count of bases not matched to a gene: 4. Germline loops: CDR1 MDHEN, CDR2 SYDVKM. The chain's CDR3 is CASSDREGQPQHF. DNA for the CDR3: TGTGCCAGCAGTGACAGGGAAGGTCAGCCCCAGCATTTT. The whole variable domain, remainder taken from reference TRBV28 and TRBJ1-5, is DVKVTQSSRYLVKRTGEKVFLECVQDMDHENMFWYRQDPGLGLRLIYFSYDVKMKEKGDIPEGYSVSREKKERFSLILESASTNQTSMYLCASSDREGQPQHFGDGTRLSIL.

This chain links TRBV10-2 with TRBJ1-2, with D perhaps TRBD1 (5 bases). Germline V gene data show CDR1 as WSHSY and CDR2 as SAAADI. The CDR3 is 13 amino acids. Trimming pared 5 bases from V and 3 bases from J, leaving 10 bases between. CDR3 protein: CASSRGLDYGYTF. The DNA of the CDR3 is TGCGCCAGCAGTAGGGGCTTGGACTATGGCTACACCTTC.

V usage is TRBV6-5 and J usage is TRBJ2-7, with 7 bases fitting TRBD1. CDR3 length: 15 residues. The germline V gene encodes CDR1 MNHEY and CDR2 SVGAGI. V lost 5 bases and J lost 3; bases outside the gene matches: 10. CDR3 residues: CASSPSEGAVYEQYF. The CDR3 DNA reads TGTGCCAGCAGTCCAAGTGAGGGGGCGGTCTACGAGCAGTACTTC.

The rearrangement links TRBV5-6 to TRBJ2-7; unclear D gene. This CDR3 region has 12 residues. V shed 3 bases and J shed 4 bases, with 8 bases lying between them. Germline CDR1 is SGHDT and CDR2 is YYEEEE. The chain's CDR3 is CASSSRLYEQYF. The CDR3 DNA reads as TGTGCCAGCAGCTCCAGACTTTACGAGCAGTACTTC.

V gene TRBV6-5 combines with J gene TRBJ2-5, with 10 bases identical to TRBD2. Per germline, CDR1 MNHEY and CDR2 SVGAGI. This CDR3 region has 15 residues. The V gene end was trimmed by 0 bases and the J gene end by 9 bases; junction bases not matched to a gene: 7. The CDR3 nucleotides are TGTGCCAGCAGTTACTCCGGACTAGCGGAAGGGGCCCAGTACTTC. The encoded protein is CASSYSGLAEGAQYF.

The J gene is TRBJ1-5, the V gene TRBV19, with a possible D match to TRBD1 (6 bases). This CDR3 has 15 amino acids. Per the germline V gene, CDR1 is LNHDA and CDR2 is SQIVND (reference sequence). Trimming took 5 bases from V and 0 from J, leaving 11 bases between them. The CDR3 nucleotides read TGTGCCAGTAGTCGGACAGCCTATAGCAATCAGCCCCAGCATTTT. It specifies CASSRTAYSNQPQHF.

CDR3 sequence (DNA): TGTGCCAGCAGCCAAACCGGGACTAGCGGCTACGAGCAGTACTTC. It is translated as CASSQTGTSGYEQYF. The rearrangement links TRBV3-1 (or the pseudogene TRBV3-2) to TRBJ2-7; 11 nucleotides match TRBD2. This CDR3 contains 15 residues. Germline assignment: CDR1 LGHDT and CDR2 YNNKEL (reference sequence). Trimming removed 2 bases from V and 3 bases from J; junction bases left unmatched: 3.

The chain links TRBV11-3 to TRBJ2-1, with 9 bases fitting TRBD2. Germline V CDR1 and CDR2: SGHNT, YENEEA. V shed 5 bases and J 4 bases; nucleotides not matched to a gene: 12. This CDR3 is 17 amino acids long. CDR3 protein: CASSSPGASGVYNEQFF. As DNA, the CDR3 is TGTGCCAGCAGCAGCCCCGGGGCTAGCGGGGTATACAATGAGCAGTTCTTC.

This clone was recorded once. This chain uses TRBV9 with TRBJ1-4, with unresolved D. Trimming shortened V by 3 bases and J by 0 bases, and 6 bases separated the two germline ends. CDR1 and CDR2 (germline): SGDLS, YYNGEE. This CDR3 spans 14 amino acids. CDR3 residues: CASSAYTTNEKLFF. The CDR3 nucleotides read TGTGCCAGCAGCGCCTATACAACTAATGAAAAACTGTTTTTT.

This chain links TRBV12-3 or TRBV12-4 with TRBJ2-7; perhaps TRBD2 as D (6 bases). V lost 5 bases and J 6 bases, leaving 11 bases between the germline ends. The CDR3 runs 12 residues. The CDR3 bases are TGTGCCAGCAGTCAGACAGCGGGCGAGCAGTACTTC. Residues: CASSQTAGEQYF.

The chain uses TRBV10-3 and TRBJ1-2; possibly TRBD1 for D (6 bases). Germline lookup yields CDR1 ENHRY and CDR2 SYGVKD. The V end was cut by 6 bases, the J end by 4 bases, with 12 bases between. The CDR3 totals 13 residues. The CDR3 DNA reads as TGTGCCATCAGCGTAGGGGGAGTCTATGGCTACACCTTC. Protein product: CAISVGGVYGYTF.